The source of this TCR beta chain is a study of blood T cell repertoires in COVID-19. As for the study in general: From the United States, Italy and Spain came samples of acute and convalescent COVID-19. PBMCs, B-cell-depleted T cells, or T cells were the source of the cDNA or gDNA that made up the material.

This clone was recorded once. Original analysis: For nucleated cells, counts were estimated from reference gene primer amplification. Data came from immunoSEQ multiplex PCR; TCRdb stores just in-frame clones and leaves some out. The DNA gave D and trimming, while V, J and clone size come from that table. Among roughly 200,000 clones listed, around nine tenths were seen once. The germline CDR1 and CDR2 sequences are SGHNT and YYREEE (reference sequence). Trimming took 4 bases from V and 0 from J, leaving 14 bases between them. There are 16 residues in the CDR3. This chain joins TRBV5-4 and TRBJ1-3; the D is unclear. Sequenced sample: peripheral blood. The receptor was isolated from a man younger than 35 with active or convalescent COVID-19. The CDR3 sequence: CASSPEPIYSGNTIYF. CDR3 in DNA: TGTGCCAGCAGCCCCGAACCGATCTACTCTGGAAACACCATATATTTT.